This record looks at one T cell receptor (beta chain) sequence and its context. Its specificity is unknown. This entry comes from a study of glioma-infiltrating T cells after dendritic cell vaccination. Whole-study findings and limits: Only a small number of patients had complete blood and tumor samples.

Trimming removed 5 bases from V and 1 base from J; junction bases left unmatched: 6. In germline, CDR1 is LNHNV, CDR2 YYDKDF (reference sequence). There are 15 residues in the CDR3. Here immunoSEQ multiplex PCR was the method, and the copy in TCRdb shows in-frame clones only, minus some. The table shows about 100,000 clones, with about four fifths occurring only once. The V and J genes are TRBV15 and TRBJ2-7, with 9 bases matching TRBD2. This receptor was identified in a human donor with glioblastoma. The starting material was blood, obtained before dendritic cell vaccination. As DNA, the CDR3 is TGTGCCACCAGCCGTAGCGGGAGTGAGTCCTACGAGCAGTACTTC. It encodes CATSRSGSESYEQYF.